Listed below are T cell receptor beta chains from one sample, sequenced in a study of early T cells in non-severe SARS-CoV-2 infection. Using its own MiXCR run on the 5' RACE reads, TCRdb lists one record per CDR3 protein. This sample has approximately 64,000 distinct CDR3 sequences; roughly 18% occur once, and the top ten carry about 8.4%. The source material was whole blood, sampled at baseline. The receptors come from an adult who was a healthcare worker with PCR-confirmed SARS-CoV-2 infection or an uninfected control (not recorded which). Both conserved end residues are part of each CDR3. Fields, in order: D gene, clone size, CDR3 length, V gene, J gene, CDR3 protein, CDR3 DNA. The D gene is left open where the match is weak. The size field is filled for only some rows; it gives once, few, many or a size class.

>TRBD2|few|18|TRBV7-2|TRBJ2-7
CASSLGTSGRAAHYEQYF
TGTGCCAGCAGCCTGGGGACTAGCGGGAGGGCCGCACACTACGAGCAGTACTTC
>.|.|13|TRBV30|TRBJ1-4
CASYGATNEKLFF
TGTGCCTCGTACGGGGCAACTAATGAAAAACTGTTTTTT
>.|.|14|TRBV4-1|TRBJ1-1
CASSQVGLYTEAFF
TGCGCCAGCAGCCAAGTCGGGTTGTACACTGAAGCTTTCTTT
>.|once|15|TRBV7-8|TRBJ1-4
CASSATGFSGEKLFF
TGTGCCAGCAGCGCGACGGGCTTTAGCGGTGAAAAACTGTTTTTT
>TRBD1|few|13|TRBV29-1|TRBJ2-5
CSASGTGEGTQYF
TGCAGCGCTTCCGGGACAGGGGAAGGGACCCAGTACTTC
>TRBD1|many|14|TRBV20-1|TRBJ2-2
CSALGQRNTGELFF
TGCAGTGCACTGGGACAGAGAAACACCGGGGAGCTGTTTTTT
>TRBD1|.|15|TRBV29-1|TRBJ2-2
CSVEGQGAYTGELFF
TGCAGCGTTGAGGGACAGGGGGCATACACCGGGGAGCTGTTTTTT
>.|many|15|TRBV7-9|TRBJ2-2
CASTPGGVNTGELFF
TGTGCCAGCACCCCCGGCGGTGTGAACACCGGGGAGCTGTTTTTT
>TRBD2|.|14|TRBV9|TRBJ2-7
CASSRGLAGYEQYF
TGTGCCAGCAGCCGGGGACTAGCGGGCTACGAGCAGTACTTC
>.|.|15|TRBV9|TRBJ1-2
CASSVLGDLNYGYTF
TGTGCCAGCAGCGTACTGGGGGACCTTAACTATGGCTACACCTTC
>TRBD2|few|15|TRBV11-2|TRBJ2-1
CASSLWTSGNNEQFF
TGTGCCAGCAGCTTATGGACTAGCGGGAACAATGAGCAGTTCTTC
>.|few|12|TRBV7-9|TRBJ2-3
CASTLWGDTQYF
TGTGCCAGCACCCTATGGGGTGATACGCAGTATTTT
>.|.|12|TRBV18|TRBJ2-7
CASSTNSPEQYF
TGTGCCAGCTCAACTAATTCGCCCGAGCAGTACTTC
>TRBD1|many|12|TRBV12-3/TRBV12-4|TRBJ1-2
CASRPQGGGYTF
TGTGCCAGCAGGCCACAGGGGGGCGGCTACACCTTC
>TRBD2|few|15|TRBV6-2/TRBV6-3|TRBJ2-7
CASSYQPSGSYEQYF
TGTGCCAGCAGTTACCAGCCTAGCGGATCCTACGAGCAGTACTTC
>.|.|14|TRBV28|TRBJ1-5
CASSPTSSNQPQHF
TGTGCCAGCAGCCCCACTAGTAGCAATCAGCCCCAGCATTTT
>.|.|14|TRBV2|TRBJ2-7
CASSETGISYEQYF
TGTGCCAGCAGTGAAACAGGGATCTCCTACGAGCAGTACTTC
>.|.|12|TRBV19|TRBJ1-2
CASRERGEGYTF
TGTGCCAGTCGAGAGAGGGGAGAAGGCTACACCTTC
>TRBD1|few|15|TRBV25-1|TRBJ1-4
CASSESGTGGEKLFF
TGTGCCAGCAGTGAATCGGGGACAGGAGGAGAAAAACTGTTTTTT
>.|few|13|TRBV30|TRBJ2-2
CAWSVQAAGELFF
TGTGCCTGGAGTGTACAAGCGGCCGGGGAGCTGTTTTTT
>.|many|14|TRBV2|TRBJ2-2
CASSDNGYTGELFF
TGTGCCAGCAGTGACAACGGGTACACCGGGGAGCTGTTTTTT
>.|few|14|TRBV7-9|TRBJ1-5
CASSSFGSNQPQHF
TGTGCCAGCAGCAGTTTTGGTAGCAATCAGCCCCAGCATTTT
>.|.|15|TRBV18|TRBJ1-1
CASSPLLSVGTEAFF
TGTGCCAGCTCACCACTTTTATCTGTGGGCACTGAAGCTTTCTTT
>TRBD2|.|14|TRBV6-5|TRBJ2-5
CASIRLAGGETQYF
TGTGCCAGCATCAGACTAGCGGGAGGGGAGACCCAGTACTTC
>.|.|15|TRBV20-1|TRBJ1-1
CSARGGDKANTEAFF
TGCAGTGCTCGCGGAGGCGACAAGGCGAACACTGAAGCTTTCTTT
>.|many|14|TRBV20-1|TRBJ2-1
CSARDRVSYNEQFF
TGCAGTGCTAGAGATCGAGTTTCCTACAATGAGCAGTTCTTC
>TRBD2|many|16|TRBV27|TRBJ2-7
CASSYSGRAVTYEQYF
TGTGCCAGCAGTTATAGCGGGAGGGCCGTGACCTACGAGCAGTACTTC
>TRBD2|once|14|TRBV11-2|TRBJ2-7
CASRVSGGAGEQYF
TGTGCCAGCAGGGTATCCGGGGGGGCTGGCGAGCAGTACTTC
>TRBD2|.|15|TRBV6-1|TRBJ2-6
CASNGGDSGANVLTF
TGTGCCAGCAATGGGGGGGACTCTGGGGCCAACGTCCTGACTTTC
>TRBD2|few|12|TRBV6-2/TRBV6-3|TRBJ2-1
CASSRAGAEQFF
TGTGCCAGCAGTCGGGCGGGAGCTGAGCAGTTCTTC
>.|.|13|TRBV9|TRBJ2-3
CASSVVSTDTQYF
TGTGCCAGCAGCGTAGTCAGCACAGATACGCAGTATTTT
>.|.|16|TRBV30|TRBJ2-6
CAWKGRDALGANVLTF
TGTGCCTGGAAGGGCAGGGATGCTCTTGGGGCCAACGTCCTGACTTTC
>.|many|11|TRBV11-2|TRBJ2-7
CASSVTYEQYF
TGTGCCAGCAGCGTAACCTACGAGCAGTACTTC
>TRBD2|.|14|TRBV7-6|TRBJ2-1
CASSSGLAGAEQFF
TGTGCCAGCAGCTCGGGACTAGCGGGAGCGGAGCAGTTCTTC
>TRBD1|many|15|TRBV20-1|TRBJ2-3
CSAGIRDRGEDTQYF
TGCAGTGCTGGGATCCGGGACAGGGGGGAAGATACGCAGTATTTT
>.|many|18|TRBV27|TRBJ2-4
CASSPFKTGAPDKNIQYF
TGTGCCAGCAGTCCGTTTAAGACGGGGGCGCCGGACAAAAACATTCAGTACTTC
>TRBD1|many|14|TRBV20-1|TRBJ2-5
CSARDGQGAETQYF
TGCAGTGCTAGAGATGGACAGGGGGCAGAGACCCAGTACTTC
>TRBD1|few|15|TRBV7-2|TRBJ1-4
CASSLDRGQSEKLFF
TGTGCCAGCAGCTTAGACAGGGGGCAAAGTGAAAAACTGTTTTTT
>TRBD1|.|15|TRBV7-8|TRBJ2-3
CASRPGQGSTDTQYF
TGTGCCAGCAGACCGGGACAGGGAAGCACAGATACGCAGTATTTT
>TRBD1|.|13|TRBV7-2|TRBJ1-2
CASSGTGRYGYTF
TGTGCCAGCAGCGGGACAGGGCGATATGGCTACACCTTC
>.|.|14|TRBV6-1|TRBJ2-5
CASSEDTLSGAQYF
TGTGCCAGCAGTGAAGACACCCTTAGCGGCGCCCAGTACTTC
>TRBD1|.|12|TRBV29-1|TRBJ2-7
CSHPGQGYEQYF
TGCAGCCACCCGGGACAGGGATACGAGCAGTACTTC
>.|.|14|TRBV5-1|TRBJ2-2
CASSQQTNTGELFF
TGCGCCAGCAGCCAACAGACGAACACCGGGGAGCTGTTTTTT
>.|.|11|TRBV5-1|TRBJ2-7
CASSDSYEQYF
TGCGCCAGCAGCGATAGCTACGAGCAGTACTTC
>TRBD1|.|15|TRBV7-2|TRBJ2-3
CASSSPPDRDDTQYF
TGTGCCAGCAGCTCGCCCCCGGACAGGGACGATACGCAGTATTTT
>TRBD1|.|14|TRBV12-3/TRBV12-4|TRBJ1-4
CASSPGQLNEKLFF
TGTGCCAGCAGCCCGGGACAGCTTAATGAAAAACTGTTTTTT